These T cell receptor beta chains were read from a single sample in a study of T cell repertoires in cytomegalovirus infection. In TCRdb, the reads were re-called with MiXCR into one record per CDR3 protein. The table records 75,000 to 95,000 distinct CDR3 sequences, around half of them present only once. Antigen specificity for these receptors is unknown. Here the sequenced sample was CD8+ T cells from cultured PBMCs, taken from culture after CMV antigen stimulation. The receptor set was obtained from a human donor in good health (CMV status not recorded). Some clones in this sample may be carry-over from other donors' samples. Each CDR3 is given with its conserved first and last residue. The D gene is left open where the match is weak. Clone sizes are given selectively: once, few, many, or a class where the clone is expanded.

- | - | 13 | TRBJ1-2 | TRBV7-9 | TGTGCCAGCAGCTTAGGGAGCCTCGGTGGCTACACCTTC | CASSLGSLGGYTF
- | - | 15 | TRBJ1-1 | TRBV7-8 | TGTGCCAGCAGCCCTAGGATAGGGGGAGGCACTGAAGCTTTCTTT | CASSPRIGGGTEAFF
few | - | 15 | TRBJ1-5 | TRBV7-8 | TGTGCCAGCAGCTTATATGGGGGTCGCAATCAGCCCCAGCATTTT | CASSLYGGRNQPQHF
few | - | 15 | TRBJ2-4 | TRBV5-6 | TGTGCCAGCAGCTTGGCGGGACTAGCCAAAAACATTCAGTACTTC | CASSLAGLAKNIQYF
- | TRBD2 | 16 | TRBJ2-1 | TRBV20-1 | TGCAGTGCTAGTTCTAGCGGGGGGCTTTCCTACAATGAGCAGTTCTTC | CSASSSGGLSYNEQFF
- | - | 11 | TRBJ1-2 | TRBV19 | TGTGCCAGGACAGCTAACTATGGCTACACCTTC | CARTANYGYTF
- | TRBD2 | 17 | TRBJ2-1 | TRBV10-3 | TGTGCCATCAGTGAGACCAGAGAGCGGGAGCCCTACAATGAGCAGTTCTTC | CAISETREREPYNEQFF
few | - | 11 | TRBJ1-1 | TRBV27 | TGTGCCAGCAGCCGGGGGACTGAAGCTTTCTTT | CASSRGTEAFF
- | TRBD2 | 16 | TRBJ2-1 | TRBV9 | TGTGCCAGCAGCTTAAGACTAGCGGGAGGTGGGAATGAGCAGTTCTTC | CASSLRLAGGGNEQFF
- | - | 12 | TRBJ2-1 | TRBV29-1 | TGCAGCGTTGAAGACGTCGGGGATGAGCAGTTCTTC | CSVEDVGDEQFF
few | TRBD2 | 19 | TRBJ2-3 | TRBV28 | TGTGCCAGCAGTTCTCCGTCGACACTAGCGGGCCGAGAGTTTGATACGCAGTATTTT | CASSSPSTLAGREFDTQYF
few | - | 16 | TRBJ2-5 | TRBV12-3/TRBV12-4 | TGTGCCAGCAGTTTACGGGCAGGGCGGTCGAGAGAGACCCAGTACTTC | CASSLRAGRSRETQYF
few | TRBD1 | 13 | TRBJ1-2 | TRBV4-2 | TGTGCCAGCAGCCGGACAGGCTGCTGTGGCTACACCTTC | CASSRTGCCGYTF
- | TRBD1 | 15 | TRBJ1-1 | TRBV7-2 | TGTGCCAGCAGCTTAGAAGGGGGCATAGGATCTGAAGCTTTCTTT | CASSLEGGIGSEAFF
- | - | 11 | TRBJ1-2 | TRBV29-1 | TGCAGCGTTGAAAACCTTTATGGCTACACCTTC | CSVENLYGYTF
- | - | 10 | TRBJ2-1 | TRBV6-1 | TGTGCCAGCAGGGGCTATGAGCAGTTCTTC | CASRGYEQFF
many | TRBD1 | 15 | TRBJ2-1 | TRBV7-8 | TGTGCCAGCACCTTTGGGACAGGAGCCTACAATGAGCAGTTCTTC | CASTFGTGAYNEQFF
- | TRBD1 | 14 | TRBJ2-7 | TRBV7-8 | TGTGCCAGCAGCTTATCGGGACAGGGTAACGAGCAGTACTTC | CASSLSGQGNEQYF
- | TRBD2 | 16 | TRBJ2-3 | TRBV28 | TGTGCCACCCTTGAAGCGGGAGCGGCCCTCACAGATACGCAGTATTTT | CATLEAGAALTDTQYF
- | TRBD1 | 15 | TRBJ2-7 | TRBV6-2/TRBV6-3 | TGTGCCAGCAGTTACTCGGGACAGGGAGTCTACGAGCAGTACTTC | CASSYSGQGVYEQYF
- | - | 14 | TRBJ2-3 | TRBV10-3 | TGTGCCATCAGAGGGGACTTGGACACAGATACGCAGTATTTT | CAIRGDLDTDTQYF
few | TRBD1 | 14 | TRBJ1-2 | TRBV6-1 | TGTGCCAGCACCTCGACAGGGAGTGGCTATGGCTACACCTTC | CASTSTGSGYGYTF
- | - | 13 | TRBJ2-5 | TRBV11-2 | TGTGCCAGCAGCTTAGCAGGGCTGGAGACCCAGTACTTC | CASSLAGLETQYF
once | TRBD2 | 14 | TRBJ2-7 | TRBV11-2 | TGTGCCAGCAGACTTCGGACTAGTGGATACGAGCAGTACTTC | CASRLRTSGYEQYF
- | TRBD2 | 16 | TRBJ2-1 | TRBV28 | TGTGCCAGCAGTTTTTCCCGACTAGCGGGAGTTAGTGAGCAGTTCTTC | CASSFSRLAGVSEQFF
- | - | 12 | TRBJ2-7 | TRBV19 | TGTGCCAGTATGGACAGATTCTACGAGCAGTACTTC | CASMDRFYEQYF
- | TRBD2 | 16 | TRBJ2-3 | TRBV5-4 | TGTGCCAGCATTCGCGGGGGGGACTCCGAGAGGGATACGCAGTATTTT | CASIRGGDSERDTQYF
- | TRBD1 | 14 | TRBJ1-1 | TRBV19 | TGTGCCAGTACCTCACAGGGGTTGAACACTGAAGCTTTCTTT | CASTSQGLNTEAFF
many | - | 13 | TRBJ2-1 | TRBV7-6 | TGTGCCAGCAGCTTAGCGCCCGCGAATGAGCAGTTCTTC | CASSLAPANEQFF
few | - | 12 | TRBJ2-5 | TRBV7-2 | TGTGCCAGCAGCTTAACTCGAGAGACCCAGTACTTC | CASSLTRETQYF
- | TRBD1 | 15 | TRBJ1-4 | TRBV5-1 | TGCGCCAGCAGCTTGGCGGGACAGCCTAATGAAAAACTGTTTTTT | CASSLAGQPNEKLFF
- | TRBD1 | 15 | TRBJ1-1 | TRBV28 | TGTGCCAGCAGTTTATACAGGGGAAGTGGCACTGAAGCTTTCTTT | CASSLYRGSGTEAFF
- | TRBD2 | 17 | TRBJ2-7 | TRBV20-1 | TGCAGTGCCTACTCGCGGGGGGGTTCCGGCAGCTCCTACGAGCAGTACTTC | CSAYSRGGSGSSYEQYF
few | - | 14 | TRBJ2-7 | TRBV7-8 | TGTGCCAGCAGCCCCGACCAACTAGGCTACGAGCAGTACTTC | CASSPDQLGYEQYF
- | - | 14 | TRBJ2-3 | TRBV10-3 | TGTGCCATCAGTGAGACTTCAGGGGCTGATACGCAGTATTTT | CAISETSGADTQYF
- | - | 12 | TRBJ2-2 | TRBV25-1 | TGTGCCAGCCGGTTTTCCACCGGGGAGCTGTTTTTT | CASRFSTGELFF
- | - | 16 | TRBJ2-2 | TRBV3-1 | TGTGCCAGCAGCCAAGGTGGTGAACCGAACACCGGGGAGCTGTTTTTT | CASSQGGEPNTGELFF
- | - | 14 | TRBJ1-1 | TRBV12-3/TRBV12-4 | TGTGCCAGCAGTTTGACACTGATGAACACTGAAGCTTTCTTT | CASSLTLMNTEAFF
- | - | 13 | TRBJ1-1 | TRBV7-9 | TGTGCCGGGAGGGCGTTACAGGACACTGAAGCTTTCTTT | CAGRALQDTEAFF
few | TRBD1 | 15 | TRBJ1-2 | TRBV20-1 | TGCAGTGCTAGAGATCCGGGACAGGGGAACTATGGCTACACCTTC | CSARDPGQGNYGYTF
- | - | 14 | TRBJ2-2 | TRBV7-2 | TGTGCCAGCAGCTTAGGTCCTAGCCCAACGGAGCTGTTTTTT | CASSLGPSPTELFF